Detailed here is one T cell receptor beta chain. The germline V gene encodes CDR1 LGHDT and CDR2 YNNKEL (reference sequence). The V and J ends lost 1 base and 13 bases, in that order; junction bases with no gene match: 16. The CDR3 consists of 17 residues. This sample stems from a study of CD8 T cells in Susac syndrome. RNA in amounts of roughly 0.5 to 1 ug was reverse transcribed with random hexamers. Across 54 Vbeta and 13 Jbeta, immunoSEQ multiplex PCR amplified TCR beta CDR3. TCRdb reanalysed the immunoSEQ multiplex PCR reads using MiXCR and keeps one entry per CDR3 protein. Found here are about 180,000 distinct CDR3 sequences, approximately 95% of them singletons; the top ten hold around 0.093%.

Sequencing input: CD4+ T cells from PBMCs. This chain connects TRBV3-1 to TRBJ1-6; 7 nucleotides align to TRBD1. The TCR was taken from a human donor with multiple sclerosis. The CDR3 nucleotides are TGTGCCAGCAGCCAAGGACCCAGGGGGGCCGGGTTGGGGCCCCTCCACTTT. This gives the protein CASSQGPRGAGLGPLHF.